The text below deals with one T cell receptor beta chain. Co-extraction of both nucleic acids (RNA and DNA) used 20-30 mg of unsorted bulk tissue. TCR beta cDNA was reverse-transcribed from 500 ng of total RNA. The reaction used a constant-region primer and ProtoScript II reverse transcriptase. Three nested multiplex PCR rounds of slightly modified ARM-PCR generated TCR beta libraries. MiXCR, applied by TCRdb to the multiplex PCR reads, yields one record per CDR3 protein. The sample yields about 96,000 distinct CDR3 sequences, around 70% seen once. The sample is drawn from a study of tumor-infiltrating lymphocytes in primary liver carcinoma. The receptor's source is a man in his forties or fifties with primary liver carcinoma and hepatitis B virus infection. Input material: tumor-adjacent normal liver tissue.

The CDR3 nucleotides are TGTGCCATCAGCCCCCGACAGGGAGGCTCCTACGAGCAGTACTTC. It codes for CAISPRQGGSYEQYF. V is TRBV10-3 and J is TRBJ2-7, with a weak D call TRBD1 (7 bases). This CDR3 spans 15 amino acids. V was shortened by 6 bases and J by 0 bases, with 15 bases between the two germline ends. CDR1 and CDR2 from the germline V gene are ENHRY and SYGVKD.